The clone carrying this TCR beta chain was observed a handful of times. This table comes from immunoSEQ multiplex PCR, and its TCRdb copy is limited to in-frame clones, with some not included. Of fewer than 150,000 clones listed, under 70% were seen once; the top ten hold about 26%. The sample is drawn from a study of shared clonotypes between healthy human individuals. The TCR comes from a woman under 40 in good health. Sequencing was carried out using memory CD8+ T cells sorted from blood. Subset in this sample: CD45RO+ cells pooled with CCR7-negative TemRA cells.

The CDR3 nucleotides read TGTGCCAGCAGTTACTTGCAGGGGGCGAACACCGGGGAGCTGTTTTTT. It encodes CASSYLQGANTGELFF. J is TRBJ2-2 and V is TRBV27, with 7 bases aligning to TRBD1. The CDR3 loop spans 16 amino acids. In germline, CDR1 is MNHEY, CDR2 SMNVEV (reference sequence). V trimming: 4 bases; J trimming: 0 bases; junction bases outside the gene matches: 5.